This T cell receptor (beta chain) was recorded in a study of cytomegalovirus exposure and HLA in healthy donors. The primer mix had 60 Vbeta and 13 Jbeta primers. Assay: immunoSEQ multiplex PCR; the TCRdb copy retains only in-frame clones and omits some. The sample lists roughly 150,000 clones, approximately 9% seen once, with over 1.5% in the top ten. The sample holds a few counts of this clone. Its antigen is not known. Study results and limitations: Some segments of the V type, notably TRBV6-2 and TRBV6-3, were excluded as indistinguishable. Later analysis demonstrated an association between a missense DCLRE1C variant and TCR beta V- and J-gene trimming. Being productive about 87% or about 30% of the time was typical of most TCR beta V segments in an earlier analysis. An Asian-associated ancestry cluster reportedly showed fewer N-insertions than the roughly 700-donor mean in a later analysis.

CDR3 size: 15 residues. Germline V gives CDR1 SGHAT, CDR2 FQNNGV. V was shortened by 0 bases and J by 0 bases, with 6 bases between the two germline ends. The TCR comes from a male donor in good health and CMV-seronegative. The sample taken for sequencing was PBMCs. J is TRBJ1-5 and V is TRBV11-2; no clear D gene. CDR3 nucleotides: TGTGCCAGCAGCTTAGAGGCCCATAGCAATCAGCCCCAGCATTTT. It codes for CASSLEAHSNQPQHF. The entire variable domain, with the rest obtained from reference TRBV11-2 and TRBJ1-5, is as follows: EAGVAQSPRYKIIEKRQSVAFWCNPISGHATLYWYQQILGQGPKLLIQFQNNGVVDDSQLPKDRFSAERLKGVDSTLKIQPAKLEDSAVYLCASSLEAHSNQPQHFGDGTRLSIL.